Listed here are 7 T cell receptor beta chains from one sample, sequenced in a study of Ad26.COV2.S vaccination and SARS-CoV-2 variants. Treatment here: approximately 18 received Ad26.COV2.S at low or high dose, single or two shots; several received placebo; per-sample allocation not given. All samples were drawn on day 63, counting from the first vaccine or placebo injection. Profiled with immunoSEQ multiplex PCR; TCRdb holds only in-frame clones, not every one. The repertoire holds 300,000 to 400,000 clones, with more than 75% as singletons. The input for sequencing was peripheral blood, taken in a trial of Ad26.COV2.S vaccine versus placebo. These TCRs come from a person aged 18-60 years who received the Ad26.COV2.S COVID-19 vaccine or a placebo.

The chain uses TRBV5-6 and TRBJ1-2; D is ambiguous. The CDR3 is 15 residues long. V dropped 4 bases and J dropped 4 bases, with 17 bases sitting between them. Looked up from germline, CDR1 is SGHDT and CDR2 is YYEEEE. In DNA form, the CDR3 reads TGTGCCAGCAGCGTGGAAGGGATTCTGCCCTATGGCTACACCTTC. It encodes CASSVEGILPYGYTF.

This clone appeared a single time. The chain links TRBV19 to TRBJ1-5; D remains ambiguous. Trimming left V 4 bases short and J 1 base short, with 11 bases between. CDR1 and CDR2 (germline): LNHDA, SQIVND (reference sequence). This CDR3 is built from 15 residues. The chain's CDR3 is CASSTHMGSNQPQHF. The CDR3, as DNA: TGTGCCAGTAGTACCCACATGGGGAGCAATCAGCCCCAGCATTTT.

This clone was seen many times. The V gene is TRBV15, the J gene TRBJ2-3; 7 nucleotides match TRBD1. Trimming took 3 bases from V and 4 from J; bases not matched to a gene: 10. The V gene's germline CDR1 is LNHNV and CDR2 YYDKDF (reference sequence). There are 16 residues in the CDR3. The CDR3 loop reads CATSRTDRDLPDTQYF. In nucleotides, the CDR3 is TGTGCCACCAGCAGGACCGACAGGGACCTGCCAGATACGCAGTATTTT. The full variable domain, rest sourced from reference TRBV15 and TRBJ2-3, is DAMVIQNPRYQVTQFGKPVTLSCSQTLNHNVMYWYQQKSSQAPKLLFHYYDKDFNNEADTPDNFQSRRPNTSFCFLDIRSPGLGDTAMYLCATSRTDRDLPDTQYFGPGTRLTVL.

The chain couples TRBV14 to TRBJ2-1; D is unresolved. The germline V gene encodes CDR1 SGHDN and CDR2 FVKESK. V was cut by 1 base and J by 3 bases, with 19 bases left in between. The CDR3 length is 18 residues. The CDR3 reads CASSQVGQAKALYNEQFF. The CDR3 DNA reads as TGTGCCAGCAGCCAAGTTGGCCAGGCGAAAGCCCTCTACAATGAGCAGTTCTTC.

The chain links TRBV4-1 to TRBJ1-2, with D perhaps matching TRBD1 (5 bases). The V gene's germline CDR1 is MGHRA and CDR2 YSYEKL. The CDR3 runs 14 residues. The ends were cut back, 6 bases at V and 4 bases at J, with 15 bases in the middle. The CDR3 spells CASSPGQSFYGYTF. CDR3 bases: TGCGCCAGCAGTCCCGGACAATCCTTCTATGGCTACACCTTC.

J is TRBJ1-4 and V is TRBV7-9; D call uncertain. Germline assignment: CDR1 SEHNR and CDR2 FQNEAQ (reference sequence). The CDR3 is 14 residues long. V shed 1 base and J shed 3 bases, with 6 bases lying between them. CDR3 in DNA: TGTGCCAGCAGCTTAGAGATAGCTAATGAAAAACTGTTTTTT. Translation: CASSLEIANEKLFF.

V gene TRBV3-1 (or the pseudogene TRBV3-2) combines with J gene TRBJ1-1, with 7 bases that match TRBD1. There are 13 residues in the CDR3. Germline values: CDR1 LGHDT, CDR2 YNNKEL (reference sequence). The V and J ends lost 1 base and 7 bases, in that order; junction bases with no gene match: 3. CDR3 in DNA: TGTGCCAGCAGCCAAGCGCGGACAGGTGAAGCTTTCTTT. The encoded protein is CASSQARTGEAFF.